The entry below describes one T cell receptor beta chain. Its antigen is not yet known. No per-base quality is available; no much larger clone lies one base away. The data were obtained in a study of blood T cells in healthy people across ages (dated by TCRdb to 2015 to 2017). Describing the broader study: In model experiments, template switching captured roughly one uniquely barcoded TCR beta cDNA molecule for every two T cells. The donors were split into four age groups: young (average 16 years), middle-aged (39), aged (approximately 60) and long-lived (82). To avoid experimental bias, donors of different ages were spread randomly across the sequencing lanes. Two additional independent replicas of 1 million unique cDNA reads from the same blood draw were analyzed for two donors (one aged 18 to 29 and one aged 80 or older). To track age-related changes in TCR beta repertoire diversity, the study relied on deep sequencing normalized with unique cDNA molecular identifiers.

Receptor libraries were prepared by 5' RACE. Sequencing took place on an Illumina HiSeq 2500. A second PCR of roughly 6 to 11 cycles was performed with a sample-barcoded 5' primer and a J-beta primer mix. Each TCR beta cDNA molecule received a unique molecular identifier from a template-switch 5' adaptor carrying 12 random nucleotides. Each sample yielded at least 3 million CDR3-containing paired-end reads. The Mint cDNA synthesis kit, primed by a TRBC-specific oligonucleotide, was used to synthesize first-strand cDNA from all RNA. Following uracil-DNA glycosylase treatment, all cDNA underwent a first 18-cycle PCR with the universal primers M1SS and BC2_uni_R. The study's own analysis went as follows. Each sample was normalized by randomly selecting 1 million high-quality reads, each carrying a distinct molecular identifier. Reads with shared molecular identifiers were discarded instead of being binned into consensus sequences. CDR3 identification, clonotype clustering and error correction used MiTCR with a Q25 quality threshold and the strictest error-elimination algorithm. A nonparametric unseen species model with Euler transformation was used to estimate a lower bound on total TCR beta diversity. Using fastp at Q25 and MiXCR, TCRdb reprocessed the public reads and kept productive beta chains. All rows with the same CDR3 protein become a single entry with the most common DNA and genes. Clone size and V and J calls follow TCRdb, not the original study. The sample has about 830,000 distinct CDR3 sequences on record, 58% of them singletons. In total, the top ten clones hold approximately 23% of the sample.

Systemically healthy Caucasian individuals from Russia, 35 to 40 in total and aged roughly 6 to 95 years, were included as donors. Each donor gave 8 to 10 milliliters of peripheral blood, drawn into EDTA-treated Vacutainer tubes. Ficoll-Paque density-gradient centrifugation was used to isolate PBMCs, with at least 6.5 million per sample. Total RNA was extracted from PBMCs with Trizol reagent, with at least 6 micrograms obtained per sample. Naive CD45RAhigh/CD27high T cell percentages were measured by flow cytometry on a PBMC aliquot from every donor. Points the paper makes about the study in general: As age increased, observed TCR beta diversity per million T cells dropped in a roughly linear way, and a significant reduction was already evident by age about 40. The long-lived group showed more naive CD4+ T cells, fewer expanded clones and increased TCR diversity than the aged group, suggesting age selection. Because the CMV infection status of the donors was unknown, age-related changes in expanded clonotypes may potentially have been confounded. The percentage of naive T cells measured by flow cytometry correlated strongly with observed TCR beta diversity. Since profiling was done on bulk unsorted PBMCs, naive and antigen-experienced compartments could not be conclusively compared. Estimates of total diversity based on one million sequenced T cells were regarded as lower bounds and as underestimates.

What was sequenced was blood. The receptor's source is a man aged 30-40 years in good health.

The DNA sequence follows: TGCGCCAGCAGCCAAGAGGGACACTCAGGCCGGGAGCAGTTCTTC. Translation gives CASSQEGHSGREQFF. The chain was built from TRBV4-3 and TRBJ2-1; the best D guess is TRBD1, with 6 bases matching. Inclusive of the bounding cysteine and phenylalanine, the CDR3 is 15 residues long. Only the CDR3 portion is preserved as DNA: 45 bases, with reading frame beginning at the first base. V lost 0 bases and J lost 10 bases; the stretch between them is 16 bases long. Sequences LGHNA (CDR1) and YSLEER (CDR2) are obtained from the germline V gene.